The 31 T cell receptor beta chains presented below share a single source sample, sequenced in a study of blood T cell repertoires in COVID-19. The protocol was immunoSEQ multiplex PCR, while the TCRdb copy is restricted to in-frame clones and leaves out a portion. This table has about 250,000 clones, 70% to 90% appearing once. What was sequenced was peripheral blood. These receptors were taken from a middle-aged woman who had recovered from COVID-19.

J is TRBJ2-2 and V is TRBV19; maybe TRBD1 (8 bases). In germline, CDR1 is LNHDA, CDR2 SQIVND (reference sequence). This CDR3 is 14 amino acids long. V was pared by 7 bases and J by 4 bases, with 13 bases between. Here the CDR3 reads CASINRGGTGELFF. The CDR3 nucleotides read TGTGCCAGTATCAACAGGGGGGGCACCGGGGAGCTGTTTTTT.

J is TRBJ2-1 and V is TRBV3-1 (or the pseudogene TRBV3-2), with TRBD1 identical over 8 bases. CDR1 and CDR2 from the germline V gene are LGHDT and YNNKEL (reference sequence). This CDR3 has 15 residues. V lost 5 bases, J lost 6 bases, and 9 bases stayed unmatched. In DNA, the CDR3 is TGTGCCAGCAGCGTCGGCAGGGGGCGGGGCAATGAGCAGTTCTTC. This encodes CASSVGRGRGNEQFF.

This clone was recorded only once. V gene TRBV30 combines with J gene TRBJ2-4; 7 nucleotides align to TRBD1. Looked up from germline, CDR1 is GTSNPN and CDR2 is SVGIG (reference sequence). This CDR3 has 14 amino acids. V shed 5 bases, J shed 4 bases, and the junction held 8 bases outside the gene matches. The CDR3 DNA reads as TGTGCCTGGGACAGGGCGCCGTCAAAAAACATTCAGTACTTC. Residues: CAWDRAPSKNIQYF.

The chain employs TRBV6-5 and TRBJ1-2; TRBD1 matches at 9 bases. Germline V lookup: CDR1 MNHEY, CDR2 SVGAGI. Trimming cost V 6 bases and J 7 bases; bases outside gene matches: 12. The CDR3 loop spans 15 amino acids. The CDR3 bases are TGTGCCAGCAGCCCGGAGGACAGGGGATTCGGTGGCTACACCTTC. As protein: CASSPEDRGFGGYTF.

CDR3 DNA: TGCAGCGTTGGCGGGGGATCTGGGCAGCCCCAGCATTTT. Its protein is CSVGGGSGQPQHF. V usage is TRBV29-1 and J usage is TRBJ1-5; a possible D gene is TRBD1 (5 bases). This CDR3 spans 13 amino acids. Trimming cost V 4 bases and J 7 bases, with 14 bases left between them. Germline CDR1 and CDR2: SQVTM and ANQGSEA. The whole variable domain, remainder taken from reference TRBV29-1 and TRBJ1-5, is SAVISQKPSRDICQRGTSLTIQCQVDSQVTMMFWYRQQPGQSLTLIATANQGSEATYESGFVIDKFPISRPNLTFSTLTVSNMSPEDSSIYLCSVGGGSGQPQHFGDGTRLSIL.

Here the CDR3 reads CASSSTADGYTF. In DNA form, the CDR3 reads TGTGCCAGCTCTTCGACGGCGGATGGCTACACCTTC. V is TRBV9 and J is TRBJ1-2, with D unresolved. The germline CDR1 and CDR2 sequences are SGDLS and YYNGEE. The CDR3 loop spans 12 amino acids. The germline V and J ends were trimmed by 7 bases and 6 bases, with 13 bases remaining between them.

The genes are TRBV2 and TRBJ2-7; 10 bases line up with TRBD1. This CDR3 has 16 residues. The germline V gene encodes CDR1 SNHLY and CDR2 FYNNEI. Unmatched junction bases numbered 9, after V lost 0 bases and J lost 7 bases. As DNA, the CDR3 is TGTGCCAGCAGTGAAGCCCGGGACAGGGGTCTGGAAGAGCAGTACTTC. Translation gives CASSEARDRGLEEQYF.

DNA of the CDR3: TGTGCCAGCAGCTTAGGCGGGAGGCCAAATTCACCCCTCCACTTT. It yields the protein CASSLGGRPNSPLHF. The chain combines TRBV13 with TRBJ1-6; D is ambiguous. Germline values: CDR1 PRHDT, CDR2 FYEKMQ (reference sequence). CDR3 length: 15 amino acids. The V end was cut by 0 bases, the J end by 7 bases, with 10 bases between.

This chain links TRBV19 with TRBJ1-2, with a possible D match to TRBD1 (5 bases). The CDR3 contains 13 residues. Germline CDR1 LNHDA, CDR2 SQIVND (reference sequence). Deletions cut 4 bases from V and 6 bases from J, with 12 bases between. The CDR3 DNA sequence: TGTGCCAGTAGTACAGGGAACTTCAATGGCTACACCTTC. Amino acid sequence: CASSTGNFNGYTF. Together with reference TRBV19 and TRBJ1-2, the CDR3 gives the full variable domain: DGGITQSPKYLFRKEGQNVTLSCEQNLNHDAMYWYRQDPGQGLRLIYYSQIVNDFQKGDIAEGYSVSREKKESFPLTVTSAQKNPTAFYLCASSTGNFNGYTFGSGTRLTVV.

The V call is TRBV18, the J call TRBJ2-7; 8 nucleotides align to TRBD1. This CDR3 spans 15 amino acids. Per the germline V gene, CDR1 is KGHSH and CDR2 is LQKENI. The trim removed 2 bases at V and 1 base at J, leaving 4 bases unmatched. CDR3 sequence: CASSPTTGVSYEQYF. The CDR3 DNA reads TGTGCCAGCTCACCAACGACAGGGGTATCCTACGAGCAGTACTTC.

The chain uses TRBV4-1 and TRBJ1-2; perhaps TRBD1 as D (6 bases). Germline CDR1 reads MGHRA; CDR2 reads YSYEKL. The ends were cut back, 0 bases at V and 1 base at J, with 18 bases in the middle. The CDR3 runs to 18 residues. The DNA of the CDR3 is TGCGCCAGCAGCCAAGAGTTTGGCAGGGGCCCCCTTAACTATGGCTACACCTTC. It specifies CASSQEFGRGPLNYGYTF.

The chain links TRBV6-1 to TRBJ1-1; 7 bases fit TRBD1. Per germline, CDR1 MNHNS and CDR2 SASEGT. V shed 2 bases, J shed 1 base, and the junction held 4 bases outside the gene matches. The CDR3 has 15 amino acids. CDR3 in amino acids: CASSESWDRNTEAFF. The DNA of the CDR3 is TGTGCCAGCAGTGAATCCTGGGACAGGAACACTGAAGCTTTCTTT.

The chain links TRBV28 to TRBJ1-5; D remains ambiguous. The CDR3 runs 13 residues. CDR1 and CDR2 (germline): MDHEN, SYDVKM. Between the trimmed V and J ends, which lost 8 bases and 4 bases, there was a span of 12 bases. CDR3 sequence (DNA): TGTGCCAGCGGACCGGGAGTGAATCAGCCCCAGCATTTT. Translating gives CASGPGVNQPQHF.

This chain joins TRBV27 and TRBJ2-2, with D possibly being TRBD1 (5 bases). The CDR3 is 14 amino acids. Germline CDR1 is MNHEY and CDR2 is SMNVEV (reference sequence). V was shortened by 3 bases and J by 1 base, with 6 bases between the two germline ends. The CDR3 nucleotides read TGTGCCAGCAGTTTCACAGGGAACACCGGGGAGCTGTTTTTT. It is translated as CASSFTGNTGELFF.

V and J are TRBV19 and TRBJ2-7; TRBD1 matches at 7 bases. Germline CDR1 and CDR2: LNHDA and SQIVND (reference sequence). This CDR3 is 12 amino acids long. The V gene end was trimmed by 9 bases and the J gene end by 3 bases; junction bases not matched to a gene: 5. Here the CDR3 reads CARVDRVYEQYF. In nucleotides, the CDR3 is TGTGCCAGGGTTGACAGGGTCTACGAGCAGTACTTC.

The chain uses TRBV25-1 and TRBJ1-2; TRBD1 is a possible D gene (5 bases). Germline CDR1 and CDR2: MGHDK and SYGVNS. V shed 4 bases and J shed 4 bases, with 16 bases lying between them. The CDR3 runs 15 residues. The CDR3 loop is CASSGVEGALYGYTF. The DNA for the CDR3 is TGTGCCAGCAGTGGGGTGGAAGGGGCCCTCTATGGCTACACCTTC.

The rearrangement links TRBV18 to TRBJ2-1; 9 nucleotides match TRBD2. The length of the CDR3 is 20 residues. V was clipped by 0 bases and J by 3 bases; unmatched bases: 15. Per germline, CDR1 KGHSH and CDR2 LQKENI. CDR3 nucleotides: TGTGCCAGCTCACCACCGCCTAGCGGGACGCCCATTATTGGCTACAATGAGCAGTTCTTC. It specifies CASSPPPSGTPIIGYNEQFF.

The chain carries TRBV28 and TRBJ1-1; D unclear. This CDR3 is built from 11 residues. Trimming left V 1 base short and J 7 bases short, with 4 bases between. CDR1 is MDHEN, CDR2 SYDVKM, per germline. The CDR3 region has the DNA TGTGCCAGCAGTTTATCGGGTGAAGCTTTCTTT. Its translation is CASSLSGEAFF.

The J gene is TRBJ2-2, the V gene TRBV7-2, with 8 nucleotides matching TRBD2. The CDR3 is 17 amino acids. Trimming cost V 5 bases and J 4 bases; bases outside gene matches: 12. The germline gives CDR1 SGHTA, CDR2 FQGNSA. The CDR3 is CASSPRSRLAGTGELFF. The CDR3 DNA is TGTGCCAGCAGCCCCAGAAGTCGGCTAGCGGGCACCGGGGAGCTGTTTTTT.

This chain uses TRBV5-4 with TRBJ1-1; TRBD1 matches at 7 bases. V lost 1 base and J lost 8; bases outside the gene matches: 2. In germline, CDR1 is SGHNT, CDR2 YYREEE (reference sequence). The CDR3 covers 12 residues. Here the CDR3 reads CASSLKDREAFF. In nucleotides, the CDR3 is TGTGCCAGCAGCTTGAAGGACAGGGAAGCTTTCTTT.

As for this clone: Distinct nucleotide sequences in the sample also encode this CDR3. This chain uses TRBV19 with TRBJ1-6; tentative D call: TRBD1 (5 bases). Germline values: CDR1 LNHDA, CDR2 SQIVND (reference sequence). This CDR3 has 15 amino acids. Trimming took 3 bases from V and 5 from J, leaving 11 bases between them. The CDR3 sequence: CASSIRGGDNSPLHF. CDR3 in DNA: TGTGCCAGTAGTATCCGGGGGGGTGATAATTCACCCCTCCACTTT.

The chain has TRBV7-8 and TRBJ1-6, with D tentatively TRBD1 (6 bases). The CDR3 extends over 14 amino acids. V lost 4 bases and J 10 bases, leaving 14 bases between the germline ends. Per germline, CDR1 SGHVS and CDR2 FQNEAQ. For the CDR3, the DNA is TGTGCCAGCAGCTCGGCAGGGGTTAGGTCACCCCTCCACTTT. The encoded protein is CASSSAGVRSPLHF.

The rearrangement joins TRBV7-2 to TRBJ2-1, with TRBD1 matching 9 bases. CDR3 length: 16 residues. J gave up 5 bases and V 6 bases, and 11 bases lay outside the gene matches. Germline-derived CDR1 and CDR2 are SGHTA and FQGNSA. The CDR3 nucleotides are TGTGCCAGCAGGCGCTCCGGGACAGGGTCTCACAATGAGCAGTTCTTC. Amino acids: CASRRSGTGSHNEQFF.

The J gene is TRBJ1-6, the V gene TRBV5-6; TRBD1 matches at 8 bases. The CDR3 runs to 16 residues. J lost 7 bases, V lost 3 bases, and 9 bases had no gene match. CDR1 and CDR2 from the germline V gene are SGHDT and YYEEEE. This CDR3 is CASSSGQGRANSPLHF. The CDR3 DNA sequence: TGTGCCAGCAGCTCCGGACAGGGCCGTGCGAATTCACCCCTCCACTTT.

This clone was found a few times. A junction boundary mismatches the germline segment, possibly from a read error. The rearrangement joins TRBV7-7 to TRBJ2-2; maybe TRBD2 (5 bases). The CDR3 covers 16 residues. Germline-derived CDR1 and CDR2 are SSHAT and FNYEAQ (reference sequence). CDR3 protein: CASSLTARVHTGELFF. In DNA, the CDR3 is TGTGCTAGCAGCTTAACCGCGAGGGTCCACACCGGGGAGCTGTTTTTT. Supplemented by reference TRBV7-7 and TRBJ2-2, the full variable domain reads GAGVSQSPRYKVTKRGQDVTLRCDPISSHATLYWYQQALGQGPEFLTYFNYEAQPDKSGLPSDRFSAERPEGSISTLTIQRTEQRDSAMYRCASSLTARVHTGELFFGEGSRLTVL.

V usage is TRBV7-9 and J usage is TRBJ1-4; 7 bases match TRBD1. Germline lookup yields CDR1 SEHNR and CDR2 FQNEAQ (reference sequence). CDR3 length: 17 amino acids. J lost 2 bases, V lost 3 bases, and 9 bases had no gene match. CDR3: CASSLVPGQATNEKLFF. The CDR3 nucleotides are TGTGCCAGCAGCTTGGTACCTGGACAGGCCACTAATGAAAAACTGTTTTTT.

This chain links TRBV6-2 or TRBV6-3 with TRBJ2-7; possible D gene TRBD1, 5 bases. Trimming took off 6 bases at V and 2 bases at J, with 11 bases between the two ends. Germline CDR1 reads MNHEY; CDR2 reads SVGEGT. This CDR3 contains 13 residues. This chain's CDR3 is CASSLDTPYEQYF. The CDR3 DNA is TGTGCCAGCAGCCTGGACACCCCCTACGAGCAGTACTTC.

This chain's CDR3 is CASSRPGLGQETQYF. The CDR3 DNA reads TGTGCCAGCAGCCGACCTGGACTAGGCCAAGAGACCCAGTACTTC. This chain connects TRBV7-8 to TRBJ2-5; TRBD2 matches 7 bases. CDR1 is SGHVS, CDR2 FQNEAQ, per germline. This CDR3 has 15 residues. V shed 5 bases, J shed 1 base, and the junction held 7 bases outside the gene matches.

V gene TRBV2 combines with J gene TRBJ1-5; 10 bases align to TRBD1. CDR3 size: 17 residues. V lost 6 bases and J lost 0; bases outside the gene matches: 8. Germline V CDR1 and CDR2: SNHLY, FYNNEI. The CDR3 sequence: CASSDWTGGDSNQPQHF. The CDR3 nucleotides are TGTGCCAGCAGCGATTGGACAGGGGGAGATAGCAATCAGCCCCAGCATTTT.

V gene TRBV12-3 or TRBV12-4 combines with J gene TRBJ2-7; 8 bases line up with TRBD2. V shed 10 bases and J 0 bases; nucleotides not matched to a gene: 5. The CDR3 length is 13 residues. CDR3 nucleotide sequence: TGTGCCACCTCCGGGACTAGCTCCTACGAGCAGTACTTC. Encoded protein: CATSGTSSYEQYF.

The rearrangement uses TRBV19 and TRBJ2-1; 12 nucleotides align to TRBD2. The CDR3 runs 16 residues. Germline V gives CDR1 LNHDA, CDR2 SQIVND (reference sequence). Trimming removed 3 bases from V and 8 bases from J; junction bases left unmatched: 8. CDR3 sequence (DNA): TGTGCCAGTAGTATGGAAACTAGCGGGAGGTGGTATGAGCAGTTCTTC. Its translation is CASSMETSGRWYEQFF.